The 21 T cell receptor beta chains below were found in one sample sequenced in a study of shared clonotypes between healthy human individuals. Generated by immunoSEQ multiplex PCR, the TCRdb table keeps only in-frame clones and is missing some. The sample records almost 750,000 clones, 72% being singletons. The sequenced sample was memory CD4+ T cells sorted from blood. Subset here: CD45RA-negative fraction. These receptors were obtained from a young woman in good health.

The chain has TRBV28 and TRBJ2-7; TRBD2 matches 7 bases. The V segment lost 3 bases and the J segment 12 bases; nucleotides outside the gene matches: 8. CDR1 is MDHEN and CDR2 is SYDVKM in the germline V gene. The CDR3 is 12 residues long. As DNA, the CDR3 is TGTGCCAGCAGTTTTTCTCCGCGGGAGTGGTACTTC. Translated: CASSFSPREWYF.

V gene TRBV7-8 combines with J gene TRBJ2-7; no reliable D call. Germline CDR1 is SGHVS and CDR2 is FQNEAQ. This CDR3 is built from 14 residues. V was pared by 2 bases and J by 0 bases, with 8 bases between. CDR3 sequence reads: CASSLTRTSYEQYF. CDR3 bases: TGTGCCAGCAGCTTAACACGGACCTCCTACGAGCAGTACTTC.

This clone was counted many times. The V and J genes are TRBV29-1 and TRBJ1-1; D call uncertain. With 8 bases removed from V and 1 base from J, the gap between germline ends came to 14 bases. This CDR3 is 13 amino acids long. CDR1 and CDR2 (germline): SQVTM, ANQGSEA. CDR3 loop: CSIRADGNTEAFF. The DNA for the CDR3 is TGCAGCATACGGGCGGACGGGAACACTGAAGCTTTCTTT.

V is TRBV11-2 and J is TRBJ1-1, with TRBD1 identical over 8 bases. The CDR3 runs 15 residues. The V segment lost 3 bases and the J segment 4 bases; nucleotides outside the gene matches: 7. The germline V gene encodes CDR1 SGHAT and CDR2 FQNNGV. The CDR3 nucleotides read TGTGCCAGCAGCTTCGACAGGGGCGGCGTCACTGAAGCTTTCTTT. Protein: CASSFDRGGVTEAFF.

The rearrangement joins TRBV6-5 to TRBJ2-3; possible D gene TRBD1, 5 bases. Trimming cost V 10 bases and J 2 bases, with 13 bases left between them. The CDR3 contains 13 residues. Germline CDR1 is MNHEY and CDR2 is SVGAGI. The CDR3 reads CATLPGNTDTQYF. DNA of the CDR3: TGTGCCACCCTCCCAGGGAACACAGATACGCAGTATTTT.

The chain employs TRBV2 and TRBJ2-5; D tentatively reads TRBD1 or TRBD2 (5 bases each). V shed 3 bases and J shed 6 bases, with 14 bases lying between them. The CDR3 spans 14 residues. Germline assignment: CDR1 SNHLY and CDR2 FYNNEI. In nucleotides, the CDR3 is TGTGCCAGCAGTGAGGGGACCCACGGAAAGACCCAGTACTTC. Translating gives CASSEGTHGKTQYF.

This clone was found a few times. The V and J genes are TRBV11-2 and TRBJ1-1; D unclear. Germline CDR1 reads SGHAT; CDR2 reads FQNNGV. Between the trimmed V and J ends, which lost 6 bases and 0 bases, there was a span of 8 bases. CDR3 size: 13 residues. CDR3 coding DNA: TGTGCCAGCAGAAGGCAGGTGAACACTGAAGCTTTCTTT. Translation: CASRRQVNTEAFF.

The chain carries TRBV7-8 and TRBJ2-7; 11 nucleotides line up with TRBD2. The germline CDR1 and CDR2 sequences are SGHVS and FQNEAQ. The CDR3 totals 15 residues. The V and J ends lost 5 bases and 5 bases, in that order; junction bases with no gene match: 8. CDR3 residues: CASSPASGRFHEQYF. The DNA for the CDR3 is TGTGCCAGCAGCCCGGCTAGCGGGAGGTTCCACGAGCAGTACTTC.

This clone was picked up many times. The sample has other DNA sequences that encode this CDR3 too. The CDR3 sequence: CASSERTSGLNEQFF. For the CDR3, the DNA is TGCGCCAGCAGTGAGAGGACTAGCGGCCTCAACGAGCAGTTCTTC. The V call is TRBV10-1, the J call TRBJ2-1; TRBD2 aligns across 10 bases. Germline assignment: CDR1 WNHNN and CDR2 SYGVQD (reference sequence). This CDR3 is 15 amino acids long. V was clipped by 2 bases and J by 10 bases; unmatched bases: 8.

This clone was recorded at least ten times. The rearrangement links TRBV6-5 to TRBJ2-7, with 9 bases matching TRBD2. The CDR3 consists of 13 residues. V dropped 6 bases and J dropped 7; count of bases not matched to a gene: 7. The V gene's germline CDR1 is MNHEY and CDR2 SVGAGI. In nucleotides, the CDR3 is TGTGCCAGCAGATTAGCGGGAGCGGGGGAGCAGTACTTC. Protein sequence: CASRLAGAGEQYF.

V gene TRBV7-2 combines with J gene TRBJ1-2; 10 bases map to TRBD1. J was trimmed by 7 bases and V by 5 bases; bases with no gene match: 7. Germline V lookup: CDR1 SGHTA, CDR2 FQGNSA. The CDR3 has 14 residues. The CDR3 reads CASSLGGTGVGYTF. For the CDR3, the DNA is TGTGCCAGCAGCCTTGGGGGGACAGGGGTTGGCTACACCTTC. Using reference TRBV7-2 and TRBJ1-2 for the parts outside the CDR3, the full variable domain is GAGVSQSPSNKVTEKGKDVELRCDPISGHTALYWYRQSLGQGLEFLIYFQGNSAPDKSGLPSDRFSAERTGGSVSTLTIQRTQQEDSAVYLCASSLGGTGVGYTFGSGTRLTVV.

To note about this clone: Other nucleotide sequences from this sample produce the same CDR3. The chain recombines TRBV7-9 with TRBJ2-7; TRBD1 is a possible D gene (6 bases). The V gene lost 5 bases and the J gene lost 0 bases, with 14 bases spanning the gap. The CDR3 is 15 residues long. Per the germline V gene, CDR1 is SEHNR and CDR2 is FQNEAQ (reference sequence). The CDR3 sequence: CASSPGQSSSYEQYF. The DNA of the CDR3 is TGTGCCAGCAGCCCAGGACAGTCCAGCTCCTACGAGCAGTACTTC.

This chain uses TRBV6-6 with TRBJ1-2; D possibly corresponds to TRBD1 (6 bases). The CDR3 has 15 residues. V lost 4 bases and J lost 0, with 12 bases in between. In germline, CDR1 is MNHNY, CDR2 SVGAGI (reference sequence). CDR3 amino acids: CASSSGQRPNYGYTF. CDR3 sequence (DNA): TGTGCCAGCAGTTCAGGACAGCGACCTAACTATGGCTACACCTTC.

This clone is a singleton in its sample. This sequence joins TRBV5-1 and TRBJ2-7; 11 bases are shared with TRBD2. The trim removed 2 bases at V and 0 bases at J, leaving 4 bases unmatched. This CDR3 comprises 16 residues. The V gene's germline CDR1 is SGHRS and CDR2 YFSETQ. The CDR3 DNA follows: TGCGCCAGCAGCTTCTCAACTAGCGGGAGCTCCTACGAGCAGTACTTC. Amino acid sequence: CASSFSTSGSSYEQYF.

The gene calls are TRBV7-6 and TRBJ1-1; 7 bases align to TRBD1. Germline V gives CDR1 SGHVS, CDR2 FNYEAQ. V lost 1 base to trimming and J lost 9 bases; unmatched junction nucleotides: 5. The CDR3 is 13 amino acids. The CDR3: CASSLGQGEKAFF. The CDR3 coding sequence is TGTGCCAGCAGCTTAGGGCAGGGGGAAAAAGCTTTCTTT.

Only a few counts were recorded for this clone. The chain employs TRBV11-2 and TRBJ2-7; perhaps TRBD2 as D (6 bases). The ends were cut back, 1 base at V and 0 bases at J, with 13 bases in the middle. CDR1 is SGHAT and CDR2 is FQNNGV in the germline V gene. CDR3 size: 16 residues. CDR3 coding DNA: TGTGCCAGCAGCTTAGGTCGGGGGTTCTCCTCCTACGAGCAGTACTTC. Translating it yields CASSLGRGFSSYEQYF.

The table lists this clone with a few counts. The gene calls are TRBV7-2 and TRBJ2-1, with unresolved D. CDR1 is SGHTA, CDR2 FQGNSA, per germline. The CDR3 runs 14 residues. V lost 2 bases to trimming and J lost 4 bases, with 9 bases between them. In DNA, the CDR3 is TGTGCCAGCAGCTTATTTCCAGGATACAATGAGCAGTTCTTC. Protein sequence: CASSLFPGYNEQFF.

This clone showed up just a few times. The same CDR3 can be traced to other DNA sequences in this sample. The genes are TRBV5-1 and TRBJ2-2, with D possibly TRBD2 on 6 matching bases. The V gene's germline CDR1 is SGHRS and CDR2 YFSETQ. Trimming removed 4 bases at V and 5 bases at J, with 12 bases between. The CDR3 is 14 residues long. CDR3 protein: CASSPGTLTGELFF. CDR3 bases: TGCGCCAGCAGCCCGGGGACTCTTACCGGGGAGCTGTTTTTT.

The rearrangement uses TRBV6-6 and TRBJ2-5; perhaps D is TRBD1 or TRBD2 (6 bases each). V was cut by 2 bases and J by 9 bases, with 16 bases left in between. There are 14 residues in the CDR3. In germline, CDR1 is MNHNY, CDR2 SVGAGI (reference sequence). CDR3 sequence (DNA): TGTGCCAGCAGTTACGGGTGGGGGGCTGAAGCCCAGTACTTC. This sequence encodes CASSYGWGAEAQYF.

The V and J genes are TRBV18 and TRBJ2-7; 13 bases match TRBD2. Trimming took 4 bases from V and 3 from J; bases not matched to a gene: 3. This CDR3 comprises 15 residues. Germline CDR1 KGHSH, CDR2 LQKENI. CDR3 loop: CASSRTSGRFYEQYF. The CDR3 nucleotides are TGTGCCAGCTCACGGACTAGCGGGAGATTCTACGAGCAGTACTTC.

V is TRBV11-2 and J is TRBJ1-6; no firm D call. The germline CDR1 and CDR2 sequences are SGHAT and FQNNGV. Trimming removed 5 bases at V and 9 bases at J, with 8 bases between. This CDR3 region has 12 residues. The CDR3 sequence is CASSPTSSPLHF. DNA for the CDR3: TGTGCCAGCAGCCCCACGAGTTCACCCCTCCACTTT.